These 19 T cell receptor beta chains were sequenced from one sample in a study of CDR3 diversity in severe acne. A single record per CDR3 protein comes from TCRdb applying MiXCR to the PCR reads. The profile covers approximately 77,000 distinct CDR3 sequences, with under 55% appearing a single time and roughly 10% taken by the ten largest. Sequencing was performed on blood. Receptors originate from a male donor with severe acne vulgaris.

The V call is TRBV10-3, the J call TRBJ1-1, with a weak D call TRBD1 (6 bases). The CDR3 loop spans 12 amino acids. Trimming stripped 6 bases from V and 3 bases from J, with 8 bases between. Germline CDR1 ENHRY, CDR2 SYGVKD. CDR3 DNA: TGTGCCATCAGCCACAGGGACACTGAAGCTTTCTTT. It codes for CAISHRDTEAFF.

The chain is built from TRBV25-1 and TRBJ1-6; D is unresolved. This CDR3 has 15 residues. Germline assignment: CDR1 MGHDK and CDR2 SYGVNS. Trimming stripped 1 base from V and 5 bases from J, with 9 bases between. The CDR3 reads CASSELLGNNSPLHF. The CDR3 DNA reads as TGTGCCAGCAGTGAATTGTTAGGGAATAATTCACCCCTCCACTTT. The entire variable domain, with the rest obtained from reference TRBV25-1 and TRBJ1-6, is as follows: EADIYQTPRYLVIGTGKKITLECSQTMGHDKMYWYQQDPGMELHLIHYSYGVNSTEKGDLSSESTVSRIRTEHFPLTLESARPSHTSQYLCASSELLGNNSPLHFGNGTRLTVT.

This clonotype showed up many times. V usage is TRBV29-1 and J usage is TRBJ1-5; D unclear. CDR1 SQVTM and CDR2 ANQGSEA come from the germline V gene. This CDR3 spans 13 amino acids. V lost 3 bases to trimming and J lost 1 base, with 7 bases between them. The CDR3 reads CSVEVGSNQPQHF. The CDR3 DNA sequence: TGCAGCGTTGAGGTCGGGAGCAATCAGCCCCAGCATTTT.

CDR3 loop: CASSLSGGVQYF. CDR3 DNA: TGCGCCAGCAGCCTCTCAGGGGGCGTACAGTACTTC. V is TRBV5-1 and J is TRBJ2-5, with 8 bases matching TRBD1. The CDR3 has 12 amino acids. Germline lookup yields CDR1 SGHRS and CDR2 YFSETQ. Losses at the gene ends were 4 bases for V and 11 bases for J; bases not matched to a gene: 7.

The chain has TRBV5-1 and TRBJ2-7; no definite D call. CDR3 length: 14 residues. Trimming stripped 1 base from V and 2 bases from J, with 10 bases between. The V gene's germline CDR1 is SGHRS and CDR2 YFSETQ. The chain's CDR3 is CASSLTVLTYEQYF. The CDR3 DNA reads as TGCGCCAGCAGCTTGACGGTCTTAACCTACGAGCAGTACTTC.

This clonotype has a count of ten or more. The rearrangement joins TRBV5-8 to TRBJ2-5; D remains ambiguous. The length of the CDR3 is 13 residues. The V gene's germline CDR1 is SGHTS and CDR2 YDEGEE. The V gene lost 1 base and the J gene lost 2 bases, with 6 bases spanning the gap. The CDR3 sequence: CASSLYRQETQYF. The CDR3 DNA is TGTGCCAGCAGCTTGTATAGGCAAGAGACCCAGTACTTC.

The chain joins TRBV25-1 to TRBJ2-5; D might be TRBD1 (6 bases). This CDR3 has 13 residues. The germline V gene has CDR1 MGHDK and CDR2 SYGVNS. With 6 bases removed from V and 3 bases from J, the gap between germline ends came to 11 bases. CDR3 sequence (DNA): TGTGCCAGCAGAGCCAGGGACAAAGAGACCCAGTACTTC. This encodes CASRARDKETQYF.

This clonotype was found many times. This chain connects TRBV4-2 to TRBJ2-5, with D possibly TRBD2 on 5 matching bases. The germline gives CDR1 LGHNA, CDR2 YNFKEQ. Trimming took 3 bases from V and 1 from J, leaving 6 bases between them. This CDR3 region has 13 residues. The CDR3 here is CASSHLAQETQYF. CDR3 DNA: TGTGCCAGCAGCCACCTAGCCCAAGAGACCCAGTACTTC.

This clonotype was picked up many times. V and J are TRBV20-1 and TRBJ1-2; 7 nucleotides line up with TRBD1. V shed 3 bases and J 8 bases; nucleotides not matched to a gene: 6. The CDR3 contains 12 residues. Germline CDR1 and CDR2: DFQATT and SNEGSKA (reference sequence). CDR3 in amino acids: CSARRDSVGYTF. CDR3 nucleotides: TGCAGTGCTAGGCGGGACAGTGTCGGCTACACCTTC.

This rearrangement joins TRBV5-6 to TRBJ1-1; no definite D call. V was shortened by 0 bases and J by 6 bases, with 9 bases between the two germline ends. The CDR3 is made up of 13 amino acids. Germline V lookup: CDR1 SGHDT, CDR2 YYEEEE. The CDR3 DNA reads as TGTGCCAGCAGCTTGGGTGGTAACGCTGAAGCTTTCTTT. Translated, it gives CASSLGGNAEAFF.

This clonotype was found many times. V gene TRBV28 combines with J gene TRBJ2-1; TRBD2 matches at 9 bases. The germline CDR1 and CDR2 sequences are MDHEN and SYDVKM. The CDR3 is 16 residues long. With V trimmed by 5 bases and J by 4 bases, 9 bases remained unmatched. In DNA, the CDR3 is TGTGCCAGCAGTGTGAACCTAGCGGGAACTTACAATGAGCAGTTCTTC. Translated, it gives CASSVNLAGTYNEQFF.

This clonotype is a singleton in its sample. The chain is built from TRBV5-5 and TRBJ1-5; no clear D gene. The germline V gene encodes CDR1 SGHKS and CDR2 YYEKEE (reference sequence). The length of the CDR3 is 14 residues. V lost 4 bases, J lost 0 bases, and 8 bases lay in between. The CDR3 bases are TGTGCCAGCAGCCCCCAGTATAGCAATCAGCCCCAGCATTTT. This codes for CASSPQYSNQPQHF. Combining the CDR3 with reference TRBV5-5 and TRBJ1-5 gives the whole variable domain DAGVTQSPTHLIKTRGQQVTLRCSPISGHKSVSWYQQVLGQGPQFIFQYYEKEERGRGNFPDRFSARQFPNYSSELNVNALLLGDSALYLCASSPQYSNQPQHFGDGTRLSIL.

This clonotype has only a few counts. This sequence joins TRBV6-1 and TRBJ2-3; unclear D gene. CDR3 size: 14 residues. Germline CDR1 is MNHNS and CDR2 is SASEGT. The germline V and J ends were trimmed by 5 bases and 5 bases, with 14 bases remaining between them. The chain's CDR3 is CASSPLGDGDTQYF. In nucleotides, the CDR3 is TGTGCCAGCAGTCCCCTAGGAGATGGAGATACGCAGTATTTT.

This clonotype was recorded once. This chain links TRBV5-1 with TRBJ1-1; the match to TRBD1 covers 7 bases. The ends lost 1 base at V and 0 bases at J; junction bases unmatched: 3. Germline assignment: CDR1 SGHRS and CDR2 YFSETQ. The CDR3 length is 15 residues. The CDR3 coding sequence is TGCGCCAGCAGCTTGCCCGGGACAGTGAACACTGAAGCTTTCTTT. Amino acids: CASSLPGTVNTEAFF.

This clonotype was detected a few times. Here the CDR3 DNA reads TGTGCCAGCAGCTTAGGGTATAACGGTAACTATGGCTACACCTTC. It specifies CASSLGYNGNYGYTF. V usage is TRBV11-2 and J usage is TRBJ1-2; D uncertain. V was shortened by 1 base and J by 1 base, with 10 bases between the two germline ends. CDR1 and CDR2 (germline): SGHAT, FQNNGV. This CDR3 is built from 15 residues.

Worth noting for this clonotype: At one boundary the junction diverges from the germline segment, which might be a read error. The J gene is TRBJ2-3, the V gene TRBV20-1; 14 nucleotides match TRBD2. Germline loops: CDR1 DFQATT, CDR2 SNEGSKA (reference sequence). This CDR3 has 15 residues. DNA of the CDR3: TGCAGTGCTAAGACTAGCGGGAGGGCCCCAGATGCGCAGTATTTT. It specifies CSAKTSGRAPDAQYF.

This clonotype has just a few counts. The chain employs TRBV18 and TRBJ2-7; possible D gene TRBD1, 5 bases. Germline CDR1 reads KGHSH; CDR2 reads LQKENI. The ends were cut back, 4 bases at V and 2 bases at J, with 12 bases in the middle. The CDR3 contains 14 residues. The CDR3 loop is CASSHNRSPYEQYF. DNA of the CDR3: TGTGCCAGCTCACACAACAGGTCTCCCTACGAGCAGTACTTC. The variable domain in full, completed from reference TRBV18 and TRBJ2-7, reads NAGVMQNPRHLVRRRGQEARLRCSPMKGHSHVYWYRQLPEEGLKFMVYLQKENIIDESGMPKERFSAEFPKEGPSILRIQQVVRGDSAAYFCASSHNRSPYEQYFGPGTRLTVT.

This clonotype came up many times. V is TRBV7-8 and J is TRBJ2-3, with D hard to call. This CDR3 comprises 13 residues. Per the germline V gene, CDR1 is SGHVS and CDR2 is FQNEAQ. Trimming left V 0 bases short and J 2 bases short, with 3 bases between. The chain's CDR3 is CASSLASTDTQYF. The DNA of the CDR3 is TGTGCCAGCAGCTTAGCCTCCACAGATACGCAGTATTTT.

This clonotype was seen repeatedly, ten times or more. This chain uses TRBV7-2 with TRBJ2-1, with D hard to call. The CDR3 is made up of 14 amino acids. Germline CDR1 is SGHTA and CDR2 is FQGNSA. Trimming removed 0 bases from V and 6 bases from J, with 9 bases in between. The CDR3 spells CASSLAPDGNEQFF. CDR3 DNA: TGTGCCAGCAGCTTAGCGCCCGACGGCAATGAGCAGTTCTTC.